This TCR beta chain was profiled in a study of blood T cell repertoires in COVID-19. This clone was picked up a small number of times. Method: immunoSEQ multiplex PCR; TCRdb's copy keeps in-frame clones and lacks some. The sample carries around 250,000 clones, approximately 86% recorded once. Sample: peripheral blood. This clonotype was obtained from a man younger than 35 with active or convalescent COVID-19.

In nucleotides, the CDR3 is TGTGCCACCAGGGGAGTGACGGGCGAGCAGTACTTC. Amino acid sequence: CATRGVTGEQYF. The chain joins TRBV24-1 to TRBJ2-7, with D perhaps TRBD2 (5 bases). Per germline, CDR1 KGHDR and CDR2 SFDVKD. V was shortened by 7 bases and J by 6 bases, with 12 bases between the two germline ends. The CDR3 contains 12 residues.